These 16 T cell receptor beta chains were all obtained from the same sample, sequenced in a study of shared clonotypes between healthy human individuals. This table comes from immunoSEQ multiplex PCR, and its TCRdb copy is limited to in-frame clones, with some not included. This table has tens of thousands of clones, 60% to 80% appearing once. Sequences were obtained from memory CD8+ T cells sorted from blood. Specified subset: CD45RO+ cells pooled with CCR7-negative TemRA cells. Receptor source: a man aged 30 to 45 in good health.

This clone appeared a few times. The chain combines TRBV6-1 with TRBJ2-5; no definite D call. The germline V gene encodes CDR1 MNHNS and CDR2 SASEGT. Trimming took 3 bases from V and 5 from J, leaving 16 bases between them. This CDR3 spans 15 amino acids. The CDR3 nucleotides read TGTGCCAGCAGTGAGAGGCTTGAGGCTTCGGAGACCCAGTACTTC. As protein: CASSERLEASETQYF.

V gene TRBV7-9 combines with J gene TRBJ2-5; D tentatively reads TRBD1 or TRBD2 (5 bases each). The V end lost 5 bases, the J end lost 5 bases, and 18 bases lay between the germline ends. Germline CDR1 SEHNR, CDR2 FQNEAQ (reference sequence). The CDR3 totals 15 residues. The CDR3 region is CASSASRGAWETQYF. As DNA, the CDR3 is TGTGCCAGCAGCGCATCTAGGGGAGCGTGGGAGACCCAGTACTTC.

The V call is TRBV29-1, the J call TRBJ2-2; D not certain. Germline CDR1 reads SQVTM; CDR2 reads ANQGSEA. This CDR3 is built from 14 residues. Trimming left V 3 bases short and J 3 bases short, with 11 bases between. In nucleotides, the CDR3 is TGCAGCGTTGACTCCGGGTGGGACACCGGGGAGCTGTTTTTT. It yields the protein CSVDSGWDTGELFF.

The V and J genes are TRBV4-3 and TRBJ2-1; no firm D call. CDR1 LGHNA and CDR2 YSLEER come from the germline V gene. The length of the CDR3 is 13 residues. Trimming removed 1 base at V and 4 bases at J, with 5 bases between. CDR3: CASSQGVYNEQFF. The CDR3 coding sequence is TGCGCCAGCAGCCAAGGAGTGTACAATGAGCAGTTCTTC.

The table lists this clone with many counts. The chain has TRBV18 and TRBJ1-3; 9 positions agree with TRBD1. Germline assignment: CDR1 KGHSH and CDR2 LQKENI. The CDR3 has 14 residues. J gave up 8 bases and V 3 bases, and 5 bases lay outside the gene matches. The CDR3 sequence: CASSPSDRGHTIYF. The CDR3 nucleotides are TGTGCCAGCTCACCGTCGGACAGGGGCCACACCATATATTTT.

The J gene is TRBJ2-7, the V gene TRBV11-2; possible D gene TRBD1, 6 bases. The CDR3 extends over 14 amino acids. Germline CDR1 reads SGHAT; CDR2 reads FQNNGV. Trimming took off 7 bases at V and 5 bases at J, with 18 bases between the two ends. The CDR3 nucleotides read TGTGCCAGCACCAATACAGGGAATAGGCACGAGCAGTACTTC. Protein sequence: CASTNTGNRHEQYF.

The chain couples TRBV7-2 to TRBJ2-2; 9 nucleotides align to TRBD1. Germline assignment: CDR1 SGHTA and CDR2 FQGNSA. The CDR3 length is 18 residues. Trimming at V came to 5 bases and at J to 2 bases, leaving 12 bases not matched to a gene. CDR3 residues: CASSLFKGGQGNTGELFF. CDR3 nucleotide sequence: TGTGCCAGCAGCCTATTCAAAGGGGGACAGGGAAACACCGGGGAGCTGTTTTTT.

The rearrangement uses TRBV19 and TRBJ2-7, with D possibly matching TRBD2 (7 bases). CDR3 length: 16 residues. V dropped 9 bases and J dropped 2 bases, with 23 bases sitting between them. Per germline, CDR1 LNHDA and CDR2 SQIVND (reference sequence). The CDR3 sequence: CASLPRGGTYAYEQYF. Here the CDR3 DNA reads TGTGCCAGCCTTCCTAGGGGGGGCACTTACGCCTACGAGCAGTACTTC.

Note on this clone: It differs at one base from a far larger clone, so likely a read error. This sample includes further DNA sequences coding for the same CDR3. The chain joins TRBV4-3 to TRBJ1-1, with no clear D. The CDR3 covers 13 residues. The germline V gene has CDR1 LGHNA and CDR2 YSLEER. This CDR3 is CASSPQRNIEAFF. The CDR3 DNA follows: TGCGCCAGCAGCCCCCAACGGAACATTGAAGCTTTCTTT.

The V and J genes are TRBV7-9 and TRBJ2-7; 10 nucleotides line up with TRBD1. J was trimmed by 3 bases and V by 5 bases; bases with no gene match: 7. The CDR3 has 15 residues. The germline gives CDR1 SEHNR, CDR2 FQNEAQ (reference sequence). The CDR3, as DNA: TGTGCCAGCAGCCTCCGGGACAGGGGTCACTACGAGCAGTACTTC. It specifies CASSLRDRGHYEQYF.

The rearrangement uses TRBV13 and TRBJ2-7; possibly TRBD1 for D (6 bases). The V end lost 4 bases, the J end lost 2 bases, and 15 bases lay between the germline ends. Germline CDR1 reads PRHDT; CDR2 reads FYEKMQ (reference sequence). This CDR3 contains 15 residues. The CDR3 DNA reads TGTGCCAGCAGCTCTCGCCGCAGGGACACCTACGAGCAGTACTTC. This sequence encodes CASSSRRRDTYEQYF. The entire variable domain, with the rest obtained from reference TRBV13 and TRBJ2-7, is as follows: AAGVIQSPRHLIKEKRETATLKCYPIPRHDTVYWYQQGPGQDPQFLISFYEKMQSDKGSIPDRFSAQQFSDYHSELNMSSLELGDSALYFCASSSRRRDTYEQYFGPGTRLTVT.

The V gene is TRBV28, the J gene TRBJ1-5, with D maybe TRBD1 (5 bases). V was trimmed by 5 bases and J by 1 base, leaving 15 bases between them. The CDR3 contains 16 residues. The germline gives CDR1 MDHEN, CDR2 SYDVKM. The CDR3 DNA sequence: TGTGCCAGCAGTCGCCCCCGGGACGGGAGCAATCAGCCCCAGCATTTT. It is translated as CASSRPRDGSNQPQHF.

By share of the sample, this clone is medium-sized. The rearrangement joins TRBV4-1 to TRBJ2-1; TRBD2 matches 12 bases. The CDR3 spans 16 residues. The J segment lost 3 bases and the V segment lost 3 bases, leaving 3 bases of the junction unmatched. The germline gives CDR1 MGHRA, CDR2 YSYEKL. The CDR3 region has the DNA TGCGCCAGCAGCCACCGGACTAGCGGGAACTACAATGAGCAGTTCTTC. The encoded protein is CASSHRTSGNYNEQFF.

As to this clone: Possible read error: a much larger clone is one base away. CDR3 protein: CAGSQVPEKYF. The CDR3 coding sequence is TGTGCCGGCAGCCAAGTGCCAGAAAAGTACTTC. This chain joins TRBV14 and TRBJ2-7; D gene ambiguous. This CDR3 region has 11 residues. Germline V CDR1 and CDR2: SGHDN, FVKESK.

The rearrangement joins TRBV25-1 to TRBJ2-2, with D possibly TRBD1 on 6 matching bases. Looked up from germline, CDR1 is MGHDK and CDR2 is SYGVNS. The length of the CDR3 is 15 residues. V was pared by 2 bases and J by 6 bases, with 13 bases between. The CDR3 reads CASSEVAGDPGELFF. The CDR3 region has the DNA TGTGCCAGCAGTGAAGTCGCAGGGGACCCCGGGGAGCTGTTTTTT.

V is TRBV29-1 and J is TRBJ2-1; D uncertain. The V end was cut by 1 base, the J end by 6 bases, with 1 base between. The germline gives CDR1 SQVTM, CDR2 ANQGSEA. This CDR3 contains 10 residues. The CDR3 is CSVEANEQFF. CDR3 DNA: TGCAGCGTTGAAGCCAATGAGCAGTTCTTC.